The sample holds one count of the clone carrying this TCR beta chain. RNA transcripts provided the source from which TCR beta CDR3 regions were amplified. HTBI primers were used for first-round RT-PCR of the TCR CDR3. TCRdb processed the multiplex PCR reads anew with MiXCR; each CDR3 protein has one entry. The sample has fewer than 650,000 distinct CDR3 sequences, 40% to 50% seen once. Diagnoses used clinical symptoms, serum thyroxine and TRAb, thyroid ultrasound and orbital computed tomography. The sample belongs to a study of T cells in Graves' hyperthyroidism and ophthalmopathy. Trimming cost V 3 bases and J 6 bases, with 14 bases left between them. Germline CDR1 and CDR2: SGHTA and FQGTGA. There are 14 residues in the CDR3.

What was sequenced was peripheral blood or thyroid tissue (not recorded which). The receptor was derived from an adult woman with Graves' disease, either hyperthyroidism or ophthalmopathy (not recorded which). The chain has TRBV7-3 and TRBJ1-1; weak D call: TRBD1 (5 bases). The CDR3 bases are TGTGCCAGCAGCTTTCGGGGAGGGGTCTCTGAAGCTTTCTTT. Translation gives CASSFRGGVSEAFF.